Listed below are T cell receptor beta chains from one sample, sequenced in a study of response to subunit inactivated influenza vaccine. TCRdb re-analysed the RT-PCR reads in MiXCR, keeping a single row per CDR3 protein. The repertoire holds hundreds of thousands of distinct CDR3 sequences, with about 12% as singletons. The specimen was PBMCs from blood, collected on the day of vaccination. The receptors shown here come from a man in his fifties or sixties who received an inactivated influenza vaccine. Each CDR3 is given with its conserved first and last residue. A D gene is named only where the DNA matches it firmly. The listing skips clone size in some rows; elsewhere it reads once, few, many or a size class.

j_call | v_call | clone_size | d_call | cdr3_aa | cdr3_nt
TRBJ2-7 | TRBV25-1 | - | - | CASSARTIHEQYF | TGTGCCAGCAGTGCTAGGACCATCCACGAGCAGTACTTC
TRBJ1-4 | TRBV6-2/TRBV6-3 | once | - | CASSYSRTTNEKLFF | TGTGCCAGCAGTTACTCAAGGACAACTAATGAAAAACTGTTTTTT
TRBJ2-7 | TRBV20-1 | few | TRBD2 | CSASRAGRGYEQYF | TGCAGTGCTAGTCGAGCGGGGAGAGGCTACGAGCAGTACTTC
TRBJ2-1 | TRBV24-1 | - | TRBD1 | CATSDFGTGISSYNEQFF | TGTGCCACCAGTGATTTTGGGACAGGCATCAGCTCCTACAATGAGCAGTTCTTC
TRBJ2-1 | TRBV5-1 | many | - | CASSLGSGGAYNEQFF | TGTGCTAGCAGCTTAGGGTCGGGGGGCGCCTACAATGAGCAGTTCTTC
TRBJ2-7 | TRBV10-3 | many | - | CAISRGSYEQYF | TGTGCCATCAGTCGGGGGTCCTACGAGCAGTACTTC
TRBJ2-3 | TRBV5-1 | once | TRBD2 | CASSLTLIVGGDTDTQYF | TGCGCCAGCAGCCTGACCCTGATCGTGGGGGGGGACACAGATACGCAGTATTTT
TRBJ2-3 | TRBV7-2 | - | - | CASSLAPRSTDTQYF | TGTGCCAGCAGCTTAGCTCCCCGAAGCACAGATACGCAGTATTTT
TRBJ2-2 | TRBV28 | few | - | CASSFHSRLQGNTGELFF | TGTGCCAGCAGTTTTCATAGCCGTTTACAGGGAAACACCGGGGAGCTGTTTTTT
TRBJ1-1 | TRBV5-1 | many | TRBD1 | CASSLDRAGTEAFF | TGTGCCAGCAGTTTGGACAGGGCCGGCACTGAAGCTTTCTTT
TRBJ2-7 | TRBV9 | - | - | CASSVVGDSYEQYF | TGTGCCAGCAGCGTAGTCGGGGACTCCTACGAGCAGTACTTC
TRBJ1-2 | TRBV3-1 | many | - | CASSQGQGGYTF | TGTGCCAGCAGCCAAGGCCAAGGTGGCTACACCTTC
TRBJ2-3 | TRBV3-1 | - | - | CASSHSLRGSTDTQYF | TGTGCCAGCAGCCATTCCCTAAGGGGAAGCACAGATACGCAGTATTTT
TRBJ2-1 | TRBV18 | few | - | CASSPQLGQGPEQFF | TGTGCCAGCTCACCACAACTAGGGCAGGGGCCTGAGCAGTTCTTC
TRBJ1-1 | TRBV15 | many | - | CATSRDWTDTEAFF | TGTGCCACCAGCAGAGATTGGACAGACACTGAAGCTTTCTTT
TRBJ1-1 | TRBV4-2 | - | - | CASSQDWGGTEAFF | TGTGCCAGCAGCCAAGATTGGGGGGGCACTGAAGCTTTCTTT
TRBJ2-7 | TRBV12-3/TRBV12-4 | once | TRBD2 | CASSPASGVNEQYF | TGTGCCAGCAGCCCCGCTAGCGGGGTTAACGAGCAGTACTTC
TRBJ1-5 | TRBV20-1 | few | - | CSASTEFRVGASDQHF | TGCAGTGCTAGTACGGAGTTTCGGGTCGGGGCAAGCGATCAGCATTTT
TRBJ2-3 | TRBV15 | few | - | CATSRDGAGDTQYF | TGTGCCACCAGCAGAGATGGGGCGGGAGATACGCAGTATTTT
TRBJ2-3 | TRBV28 | - | TRBD2 | CASSPNVAGTSTDTQYF | TGTGCCAGCAGTCCGAATGTAGCGGGAACTAGCACAGATACGCAGTATTTT
TRBJ1-3 | TRBV6-2/TRBV6-3 | few | - | CASSYFGLGVRDTGDSGNTLYF | TGTGCCAGCAGTTACTTCGGATTGGGGGTCCGTGATACTGGTGACTCTGGAAACACCTTATATTTT
TRBJ2-3 | TRBV4-3 | few | TRBD2 | CASSQDHAGGRGDTQYF | TGCGCCAGCAGCCAAGATCACGCGGGGGGGCGCGGAGATACGCAGTATTTT
TRBJ2-7 | TRBV4-1 | few | - | CASSQDGSPGGGRSSYEQYF | TGCGCCAGCAGCCAAGACGGGTCGCCTGGCGGGGGCCGTAGCTCCTACGAGCAGTACTTC
TRBJ2-1 | TRBV4-1 | - | TRBD2 | CASSLFLSGGSYNEQFF | TGCGCCAGCAGCCTTTTTCTTAGCGGGGGGTCCTACAATGAGCAGTTCTTC
TRBJ1-2 | TRBV6-1 | few | - | CACHRGGGEGYGYTF | TGTGCCTGCCACAGAGGCGGGGGCGAAGGCTATGGCTACACCTTC
TRBJ2-7 | TRBV7-8 | few | - | CASSTAQRGTYEQYF | TGTGCCAGCAGCACCGCCCAGAGGGGCACCTACGAGCAGTACTTC
TRBJ2-7 | TRBV11-2 | - | TRBD1 | CASSSRTGKNEQYF | TGTGCCAGCAGCTCCCGGACAGGAAAGAACGAGCAGTACTTC
TRBJ2-5 | TRBV10-3 | - | TRBD1 | CAIARQGLRETQYF | TGTGCCATCGCTAGACAGGGTTTACGAGAGACCCAGTACTTC
TRBJ1-6 | TRBV6-1 | few | TRBD1 | CASREGQAENSPLHF | TGTGCCAGCAGAGAGGGACAGGCGGAGAATTCACCCCTCCACTTT
TRBJ1-2 | TRBV27 | - | TRBD1 | CASSRGQSYGYTF | TGTGCCAGCAGTCGGGGACAGAGCTATGGCTACACCTTC
TRBJ2-2 | TRBV4-3 | - | - | CASSPTGRGGELFF | TGCGCCAGCAGCCCTACCGGGCGAGGAGGGGAGCTGTTTTTT
TRBJ2-1 | TRBV11-2 | few | - | CASSLRQRGNEQFF | TGTGCCAGCAGCCTCCGACAGAGGGGCAATGAGCAGTTCTTC
TRBJ2-5 | TRBV20-1 | - | - | CSASRPGETQYF | TGCAGTGCTAGTCGGCCCGGGGAGACCCAGTACTTC
TRBJ2-1 | TRBV6-2/TRBV6-3 | - | - | CASGWLRSSYNEQFF | TGTGCCAGCGGTTGGCTCAGGAGCTCCTACAATGAGCAGTTCTTC
TRBJ1-1 | TRBV12-3/TRBV12-4 | - | - | CASSTFMNTEAFF | TGTGCCAGCAGTACCTTCATGAACACTGAAGCTTTCTTT
TRBJ2-4 | TRBV2 | - | - | CASLRRIANIQYF | TGTGCCAGTTTGCGGCGCATAGCCAACATTCAGTACTTC
TRBJ2-5 | TRBV5-1 | - | - | CASSQSGHSLGETQYF | TGCGCCAGCAGCCAGTCGGGACACTCCCTGGGGGAGACCCAGTACTTC
TRBJ2-2 | TRBV3-1 | many | - | CASSPTGINTGELFF | TGTGCCAGCAGCCCGACAGGCATCAACACCGGGGAGCTGTTTTTT
TRBJ2-5 | TRBV3-1 | few | - | CASSPHRDGSPPHF | TGTGCCAGCAGCCCGCACCGGGACGGATCTCCACCCCACTTC
TRBJ2-1 | TRBV18 | many | - | CASSPTRQLSYNEQFF | TGTGCCAGCTCACCAACCCGGCAGCTCTCCTACAATGAGCAGTTCTTC
TRBJ1-1 | TRBV7-2 | - | - | CASSLGGAENTEAFF | TGTGCCAGCAGCTTAGGTGGGGCAGAGAACACTGAAGCTTTCTTT
TRBJ2-7 | TRBV4-1 | many | TRBD1 | CASSQGVLGGTGSYEQYF | TGCGCCAGCAGCCAAGGGGTTTTAGGCGGGACAGGGAGCTACGAGCAGTACTTC
TRBJ2-1 | TRBV20-1 | - | - | CSAKAGHNEQFF | TGCAGTGCTAAGGCGGGCCACAATGAGCAGTTCTTC